This T cell receptor beta chain is from a study of shared clonotypes between healthy human individuals. Study at large: Donors had three CD4 naive, three CD4 memory, two CD8 naive and one CD8 memory plate apiece.

Some clones are missing from TCRdb's copy, which holds only in-frame ones; the method was immunoSEQ multiplex PCR. Among 950,000 to 1,100,000 clones listed, more than 75% were seen once. The CDR3 extends over 12 amino acids. The germline V gene has CDR1 SGDLS and CDR2 YYNGEE. Trimming removed 5 bases from V and 6 bases from J, with 8 bases in between. The sequence was collected from a young man in good health. Some clones in this sample may be carry-over from other donors' samples. The genes are TRBV9 and TRBJ2-2; D unresolved. Sequencing was done on a sample of memory CD4+ T cells from PBMCs. Sample subset: CD45RA-negative fraction. In DNA form, the CDR3 reads TGTGCCAGCAGTACATTATCCGGGGAGCTGTTTTTT. Translation gives CASSTLSGELFF.